This T cell receptor (beta chain) is drawn from a study of early T cells in non-severe SARS-CoV-2 infection (dated by TCRdb to about 2021). About the investigation overall: Bulk RNA from unsorted whole blood was used for TCR sequencing, so alpha and beta chains could not be paired. Findings and caveats that apply to the study as a whole: VDJdb matching was skewed toward anti-spike CD8 responses, so virus-specific expansions were likely underestimated and private and CD4 specificities were missed.

Counted from cysteine to phenylalanine, this CDR3 has 14 amino acids. CDR3 DNA is the only sequence kept; it has 42 bases, read in frame from the first base. CDR1 and CDR2 are drawn from the germline V gene (reference sequence): DFQATT, SNEGSKA. V is pruned by 6 bases and J by 5 bases, leaving 6 bases of the junction without a gene match. The receptor library was made with 5' RACE. Instrument on record: NextSeq 500. The TCR library protocol attached unique molecular identifiers to individual cDNA molecules to correct for sequencing error and PCR bias. TCR alpha and beta chains were both sequenced, and the abundances of alpha and beta sequences in each sample were closely correlated with each other. Turning to the authors' computational methods: Decombinator V4 was used to annotate the V gene, J gene and CDR3 of the TCR sequences. Expanded TCRs were defined as changing significantly between any two time points under a Poisson model with p below 0.0001. TCR abundances were normalised to the total number of TCRs sequenced per sample and were expressed as counts per million. TRAV1-2 paired with TRAJ12, TRAJ20 or TRAJ33 defined MAIT TCRs, while TRAV10 paired with TRAJ18 defined iNKT TCRs. A search of VDJdb, accessed on 1 November 2021, was run for TCRs annotated to CMV, EBV and SARS-CoV-2, with TCRs annotated for multiple antigens excluded. Using fastp trimming at Q25 and MiXCR clonotype assembly, TCRdb reanalyzed the public sequencing data and kept in-frame beta chains. Identical CDR3 protein sequences are pooled into one entry, listed with their most common genes and DNA. The V and J calls shown here were made by TCRdb, not taken from the authors' results. Within this sample are more than 55,000 distinct CDR3 sequences, with roughly an eighth of them counted one time only. Roughly 4.6% of the sample is in the top ten clones.

This clonotype appeared a few times. Its antigen remains undetermined. No much larger clone exists at a distance of one base, and base qualities are not known. Set within a cohort of healthcare workers in London, UK, this nested case-control study involved weekly PCR testing of nasopharyngeal swabs along with blood sampling. Between 23 and 31 March 2020, the week of the UK lockdown, healthcare workers were enrolled and then followed up weekly for as long as 16 weeks. The sequenced material came from whole blood. The rearrangement combines TRBV20-1 with TRBJ2-1, and 11 junction bases match TRBD2. The receptor was isolated from an adult who was a healthcare worker with PCR-confirmed SARS-CoV-2 infection or an uninfected control (not recorded which). Here is the DNA: TGCAGTGCCCTGGGGACTAGCGGAAACAATGAGCAGTTCTTC. It translates as CSALGTSGNNEQFF.